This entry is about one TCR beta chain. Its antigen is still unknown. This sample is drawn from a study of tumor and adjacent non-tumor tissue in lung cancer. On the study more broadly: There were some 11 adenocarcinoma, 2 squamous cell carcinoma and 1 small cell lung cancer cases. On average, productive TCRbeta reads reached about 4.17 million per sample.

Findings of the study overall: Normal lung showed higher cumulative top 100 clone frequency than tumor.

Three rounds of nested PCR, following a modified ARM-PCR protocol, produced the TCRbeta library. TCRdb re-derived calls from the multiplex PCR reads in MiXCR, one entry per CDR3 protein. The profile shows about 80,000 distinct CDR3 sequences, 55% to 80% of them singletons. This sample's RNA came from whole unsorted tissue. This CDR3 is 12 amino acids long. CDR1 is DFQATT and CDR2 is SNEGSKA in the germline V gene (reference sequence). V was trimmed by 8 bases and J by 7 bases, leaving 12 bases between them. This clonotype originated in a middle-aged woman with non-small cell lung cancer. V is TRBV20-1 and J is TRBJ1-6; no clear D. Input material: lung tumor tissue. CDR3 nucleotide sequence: TGCAGTACATATGTGGGAAATTCACCCCTCCACTTT. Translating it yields CSTYVGNSPLHF.